The clone carrying this T cell receptor beta chain has at least ten counts. The antigen remains unidentified. This sample is drawn from a study of regulatory T cells in long-lasting Graves disease. TCR beta libraries were built with iRepertoire HTBI primers and Arm-PCR of CDR3 regions. From the multiplex PCR reads, TCRdb called clonotypes with MiXCR, one entry per CDR3 protein. This sample carries fewer than 550,000 distinct CDR3 sequences, approximately 21% of them seen once, and the ten largest clones take around 7%. Study-level findings and limits: The researchers studied only peripheral blood, not thyroid tissue. Persistent Graves' patients had lower TCR diversity than newly diagnosed ones. Since the sample size was small, accuracy may have been reduced. Persistent disease was associated with favored TRBV28 usage and with favored use of TRBJ1-2 and TRBJ2-5.

Time point defined: persistent/refractory GD, antithyroid drugs over 5 years with positive TRAb. PBMCs provided the RNA from which the TCR library was made. V lost 6 bases and J 5 bases, leaving 13 bases between the germline ends. This CDR3 comprises 13 residues. The germline V gene encodes CDR1 MDHEN and CDR2 SYDVKM. The chain has TRBV28 and TRBJ1-1; D remains ambiguous. The sequence was obtained from a female donor with Graves disease. Sequenced here: peripheral blood mononuclear cells (PBMCs), sampled when the disease was refractory, from a patient treated with antithyroid drugs. The CDR3 DNA reads TGTGCCAGCAGCCTTTTACAGCGGACTGAAGCTTTCTTT. It yields the protein CASSLLQRTEAFF.